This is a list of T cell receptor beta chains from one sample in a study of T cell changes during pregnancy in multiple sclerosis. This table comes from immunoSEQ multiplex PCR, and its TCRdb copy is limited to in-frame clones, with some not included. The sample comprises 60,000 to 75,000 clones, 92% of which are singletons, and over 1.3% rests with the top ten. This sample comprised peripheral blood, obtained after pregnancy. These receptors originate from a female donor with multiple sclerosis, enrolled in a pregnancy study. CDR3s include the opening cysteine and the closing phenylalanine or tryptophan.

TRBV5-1 CASSTGTSGIGETQYF
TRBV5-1 CASGIGGQGDIQYF
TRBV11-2 CASSSQGAGPYEQYF
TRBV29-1 CSVLGTGGAGYGYTF
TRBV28 CASTSSSGISGEQFF
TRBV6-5 CASSLHSGRTDTQYF
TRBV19 CASCPGTSQETQYF
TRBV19 CASKGRGDYGNQPQHF
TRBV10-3 CAISESGGNQPQHF
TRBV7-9 CASSLIGTSGEETQYF
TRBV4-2 CASSQGLSSNQPQHF
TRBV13 CASSFRGGSTDTQYF